The sequence of this TCR beta chain was determined in a study of blood T cell repertoires in COVID-19. Study as a whole: Samples of COVID-19 (acute and convalescent) were obtained from the United States, Italy and Spain.

Trimming took 0 bases from V and 3 from J; bases not matched to a gene: 4. Germline CDR1 is LGHNA and CDR2 is YNFKEQ. CDR3 length: 16 residues. Original methodology: The assay estimated nucleated cells by amplifying reference gene primers. TCRdb keeps only in-frame clones here, not all; method: immunoSEQ multiplex PCR. Clone size and V and J calls were adopted from that table, with D and trimming inferred from the DNA. This repertoire shows about 210,000 clones, roughly 89% found once; its top ten account for 5.5% to 8%. The chain joins TRBV4-2 to TRBJ2-7; 11 bases line up with TRBD2. The clonotype originates from a man aged 55 to 69 who had recovered from COVID-19. The sample was peripheral blood. For the CDR3, the DNA is TGTGCCAGCAGCCAAGACGTAGCGGGGGGGGTCTACGAGCAGTACTTC. As protein: CASSQDVAGGVYEQYF.